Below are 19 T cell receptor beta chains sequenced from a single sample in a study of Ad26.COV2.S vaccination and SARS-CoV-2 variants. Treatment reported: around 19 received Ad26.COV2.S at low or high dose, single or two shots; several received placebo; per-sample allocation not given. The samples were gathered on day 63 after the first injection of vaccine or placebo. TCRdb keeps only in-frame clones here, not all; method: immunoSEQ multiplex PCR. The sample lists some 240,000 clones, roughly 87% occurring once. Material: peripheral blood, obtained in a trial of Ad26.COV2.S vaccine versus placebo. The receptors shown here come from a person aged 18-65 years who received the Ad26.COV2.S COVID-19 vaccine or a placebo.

This CDR3 reads CASSGTVSNQPQHF. The CDR3 DNA reads as TGTGCCAGCTCCGGGACAGTTAGCAATCAGCCCCAGCATTTT. The J gene is TRBJ1-5, the V gene TRBV19; 7 bases align to TRBD1. V trimming: 9 bases; J trimming: 0 bases; junction bases outside the gene matches: 5. Germline V lookup: CDR1 LNHDA, CDR2 SQIVND (reference sequence). The CDR3 loop spans 14 amino acids.

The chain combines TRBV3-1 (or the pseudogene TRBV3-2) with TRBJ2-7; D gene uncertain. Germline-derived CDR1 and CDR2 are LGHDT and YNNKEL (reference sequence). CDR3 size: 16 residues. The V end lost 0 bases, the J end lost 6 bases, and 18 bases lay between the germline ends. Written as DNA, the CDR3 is TGTGCCAGCAGCCAAGATTGGGATCCTACCGTGGGCGAGCAGTACTTC. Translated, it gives CASSQDWDPTVGEQYF.

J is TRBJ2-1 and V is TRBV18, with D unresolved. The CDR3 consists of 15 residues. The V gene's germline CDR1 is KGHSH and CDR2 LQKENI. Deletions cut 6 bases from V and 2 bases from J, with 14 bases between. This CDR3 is CASSPTGLTYNEQFF. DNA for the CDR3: TGTGCCAGCTCCCCAACCGGGCTAACCTACAATGAGCAGTTCTTC.

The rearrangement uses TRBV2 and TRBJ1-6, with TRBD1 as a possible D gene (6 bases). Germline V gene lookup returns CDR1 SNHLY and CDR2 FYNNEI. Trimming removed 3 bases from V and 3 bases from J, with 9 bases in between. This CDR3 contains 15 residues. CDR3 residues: CASSEGAGYNSPLHF. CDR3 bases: TGTGCCAGCAGTGAGGGGGCAGGCTATAATTCACCCCTCCACTTT.

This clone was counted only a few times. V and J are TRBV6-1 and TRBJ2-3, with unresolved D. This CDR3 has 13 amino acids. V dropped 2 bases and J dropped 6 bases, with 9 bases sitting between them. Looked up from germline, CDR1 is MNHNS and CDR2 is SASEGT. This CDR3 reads CASSELETDTQYF. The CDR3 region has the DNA TGTGCCAGCAGTGAATTAGAGACCGATACGCAGTATTTT.

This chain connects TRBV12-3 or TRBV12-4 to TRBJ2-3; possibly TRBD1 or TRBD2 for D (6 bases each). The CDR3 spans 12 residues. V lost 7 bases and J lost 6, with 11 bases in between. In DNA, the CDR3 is TGTGCCAGCAACCAGGGGAGGGATACGCAGTATTTT. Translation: CASNQGRDTQYF.

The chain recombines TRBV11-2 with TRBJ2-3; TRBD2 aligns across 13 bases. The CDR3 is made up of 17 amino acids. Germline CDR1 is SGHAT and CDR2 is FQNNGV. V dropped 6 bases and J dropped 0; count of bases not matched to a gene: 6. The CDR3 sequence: CASSWTSGSPSTDTQYF. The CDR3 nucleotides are TGTGCCAGCAGTTGGACTAGCGGGAGCCCCAGCACAGATACGCAGTATTTT.

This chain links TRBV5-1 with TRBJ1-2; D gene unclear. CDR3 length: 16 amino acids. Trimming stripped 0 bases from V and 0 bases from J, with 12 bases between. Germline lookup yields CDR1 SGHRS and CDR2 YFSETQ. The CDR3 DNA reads TGCGCCAGCAGCTTGGTCGCTAACTCAGCTAACTATGGCTACACCTTC. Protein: CASSLVANSANYGYTF.

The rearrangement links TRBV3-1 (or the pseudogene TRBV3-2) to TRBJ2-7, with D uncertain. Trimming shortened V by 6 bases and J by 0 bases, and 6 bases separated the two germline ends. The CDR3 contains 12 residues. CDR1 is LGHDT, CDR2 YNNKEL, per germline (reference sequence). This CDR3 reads CASRDGSYEQYV. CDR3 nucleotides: TGTGCCAGCAGGGACGGCTCCTACGAGCAGTACGTC.

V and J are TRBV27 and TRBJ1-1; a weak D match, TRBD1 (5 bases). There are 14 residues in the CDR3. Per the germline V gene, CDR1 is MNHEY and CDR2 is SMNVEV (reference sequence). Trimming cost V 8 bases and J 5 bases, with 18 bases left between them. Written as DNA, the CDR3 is TGTGCCAGCGGACTCCAGGGCCCAGGGACTGAAGCTTTCTTT. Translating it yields CASGLQGPGTEAFF.

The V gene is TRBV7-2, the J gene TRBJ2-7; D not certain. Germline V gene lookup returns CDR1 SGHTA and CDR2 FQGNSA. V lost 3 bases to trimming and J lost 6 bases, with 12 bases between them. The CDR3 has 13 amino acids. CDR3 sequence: CASSFLTIGEQYV. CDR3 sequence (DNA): TGTGCCAGCAGCTTCCTTACTATAGGCGAGCAGTACGTC.

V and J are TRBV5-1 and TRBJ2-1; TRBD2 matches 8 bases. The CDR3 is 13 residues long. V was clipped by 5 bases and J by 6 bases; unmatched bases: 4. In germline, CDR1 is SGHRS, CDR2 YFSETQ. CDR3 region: CASRVREGNEQFF. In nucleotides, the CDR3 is TGCGCCAGCAGGGTCCGGGAGGGCAATGAGCAGTTCTTC.

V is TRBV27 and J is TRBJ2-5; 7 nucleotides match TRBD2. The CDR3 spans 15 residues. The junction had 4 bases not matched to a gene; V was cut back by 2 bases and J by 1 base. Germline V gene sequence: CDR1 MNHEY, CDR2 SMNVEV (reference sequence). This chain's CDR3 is CASSLAGDLQETQYF. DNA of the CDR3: TGTGCCAGCAGTTTAGCGGGGGACCTCCAAGAGACCCAGTACTTC.

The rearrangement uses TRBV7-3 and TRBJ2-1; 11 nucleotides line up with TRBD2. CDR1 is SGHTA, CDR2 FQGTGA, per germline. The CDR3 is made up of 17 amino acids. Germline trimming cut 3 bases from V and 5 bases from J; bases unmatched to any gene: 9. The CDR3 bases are TGTGCCAGCAGCTTGACCCTTAGCGGGAGGGCCGACAATGAGCAGTTCTTC. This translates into CASSLTLSGRADNEQFF.

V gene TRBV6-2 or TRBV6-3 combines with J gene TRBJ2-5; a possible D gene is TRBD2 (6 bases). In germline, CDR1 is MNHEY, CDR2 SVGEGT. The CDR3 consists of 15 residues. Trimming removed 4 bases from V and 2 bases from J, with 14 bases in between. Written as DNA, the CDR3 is TGTGCCAGCAGTTCCCCGGGGGTCCAGCAAGAGACCCAGTACTTC. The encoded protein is CASSSPGVQQETQYF.

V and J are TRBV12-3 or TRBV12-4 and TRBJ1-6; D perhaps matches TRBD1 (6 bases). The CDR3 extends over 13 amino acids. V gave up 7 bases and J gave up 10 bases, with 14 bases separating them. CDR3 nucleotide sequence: TGTGCCAGCACCTTGGGGGCCCTGTCACCCCTCCACTTT. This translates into CASTLGALSPLHF.

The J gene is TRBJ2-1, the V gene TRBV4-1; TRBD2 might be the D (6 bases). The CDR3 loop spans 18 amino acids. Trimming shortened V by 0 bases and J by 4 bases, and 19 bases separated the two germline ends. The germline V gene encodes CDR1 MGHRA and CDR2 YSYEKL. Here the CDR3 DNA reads TGCGCCAGCAGCCAAGATCGGCTAGCGAGTACTGGGTACAATGAGCAGTTCTTC. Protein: CASSQDRLASTGYNEQFF.

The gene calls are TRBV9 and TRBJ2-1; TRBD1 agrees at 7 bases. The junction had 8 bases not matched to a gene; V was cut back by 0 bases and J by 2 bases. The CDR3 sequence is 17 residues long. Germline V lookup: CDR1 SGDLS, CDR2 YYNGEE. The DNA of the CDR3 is TGTGCCAGCAGCGTAGCTCAAAGACAGGGTCCCTACAATGAGCAGTTCTTC. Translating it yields CASSVAQRQGPYNEQFF.

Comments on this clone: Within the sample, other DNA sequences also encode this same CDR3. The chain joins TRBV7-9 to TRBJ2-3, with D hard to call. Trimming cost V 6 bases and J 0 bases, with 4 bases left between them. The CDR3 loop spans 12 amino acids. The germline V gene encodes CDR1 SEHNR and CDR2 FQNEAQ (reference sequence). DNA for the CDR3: TGTGCCAGCAGTTCAAGCACAGATACGCAGTATTTT. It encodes CASSSSTDTQYF.